The clone carrying this TCR beta chain was counted only a few times. Its specificity is unknown. The iRepertoire nested amplicon-rescue multiplex PCR amplified TCR alpha and beta CDR3s from RNA. For one-step reverse transcription and amplification, roughly 85-450 ng of tissue mRNA or PBMC total RNA was used. MiXCR, run by TCRdb on the multiplex PCR reads, gives a single entry per CDR3 protein. The sample yields about 140,000 distinct CDR3 sequences, around 42% seen once. The entry originates in a study of glioma-infiltrating T cells. Broader study findings: Only very few CDR3 sequences appeared in both tissue and blood.

Material for sequencing was glioma tissue, nonneoplastic brain tissue, or PBMCs (not recorded which). The TCR originated in a human donor with low-grade glioma or glioblastoma, undergoing nonglioma brain surgery, or in good health (not recorded which).

The CDR3 DNA reads as TGTGCCAGCAGTACGGGTAACTATGGCTACACCTTC. The encoded protein is CASSTGNYGYTF. The J gene is TRBJ1-2, the V gene TRBV7-9; no clear D gene. CDR3 size: 12 residues. The ends were cut back, 6 bases at V and 1 base at J, with 6 bases in the middle. Germline V gives CDR1 SEHNR, CDR2 FQNEAQ (reference sequence).